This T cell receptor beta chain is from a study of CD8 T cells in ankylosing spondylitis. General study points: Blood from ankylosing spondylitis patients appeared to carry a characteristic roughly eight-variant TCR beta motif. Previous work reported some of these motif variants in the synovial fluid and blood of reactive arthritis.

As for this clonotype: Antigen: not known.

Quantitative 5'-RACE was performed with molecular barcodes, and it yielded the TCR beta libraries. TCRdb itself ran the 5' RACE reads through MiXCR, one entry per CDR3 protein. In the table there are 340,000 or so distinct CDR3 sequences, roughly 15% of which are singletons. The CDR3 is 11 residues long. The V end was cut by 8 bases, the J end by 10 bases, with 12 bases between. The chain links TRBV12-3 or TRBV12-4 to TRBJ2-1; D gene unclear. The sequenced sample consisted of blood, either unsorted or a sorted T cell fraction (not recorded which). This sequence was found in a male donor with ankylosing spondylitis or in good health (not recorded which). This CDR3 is CASGALEEQFF. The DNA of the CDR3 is TGTGCCAGCGGAGCGCTGGAGGAGCAGTTCTTC.